This T cell receptor (beta chain) was recovered during a study of blood T cell repertoires in COVID-19. Study-wide context: Collection of acute and convalescent COVID-19 samples took place in the United States, Italy and Spain. The cDNA or gDNA used as material had been derived from T cells, B-cell-depleted T cells, or PBMCs.

Per germline, CDR1 SGHVS and CDR2 FNYEAQ. There are 15 residues in the CDR3. The junction had 3 bases not matched to a gene; V was cut back by 2 bases and J by 2 bases. As processed by the authors: Reference gene primers were amplified, and this amplification served to estimate nucleated cell counts. TCRdb keeps only in-frame clones here, not all; method: immunoSEQ multiplex PCR. V and J calls and clone size come straight from that table; D and trimming were deduced from the DNA. The repertoire holds more than 65,000 clones, around 90% seen once, with 7% to 9% in the top ten. This clonotype was obtained from a human donor in a cohort sampled during active COVID-19. Sequencing was carried out using peripheral blood. The V and J genes are TRBV7-6 and TRBJ1-5, with 7 bases lining up with TRBD1. CDR3: CASSLNRGGNQPQHF. The CDR3, as DNA: TGTGCCAGCAGCTTAAACAGGGGAGGCAATCAGCCCCAGCATTTT.